This T cell receptor beta chain appears in the sequencing data of a study of T cells in Graves' hyperthyroidism and ophthalmopathy. Looked up from germline, CDR1 is DFQATT and CDR2 is SNEGSKA (reference sequence). Deletions cut 1 base from V and 4 bases from J, with 10 bases between. The CDR3 sequence is 13 residues long. Patients aged 18 to 65 had newly diagnosed hyperthyroidism of under 2 months' duration. This clonotype occurred many times. Antigen unknown. It was RNA transcripts that yielded the amplified TCR beta CDR3 regions. During a first-round RT-PCR of the TCR CDR3, the HTBI primer set was used. TCRdb re-derived calls from the multiplex PCR reads in MiXCR, one entry per CDR3 protein. The table lists fewer than 900,000 distinct CDR3 sequences, about a sixth of them singletons. The study's findings and limits: Clonotypes that were expanded in thyroid above 0.001 mostly appeared in blood too. Before onset, ophthalmopathy was predicted by the model a median roughly 6.4 months earlier. Ophthalmopathy and stable hyperthyroidism were told apart by a 13 V-J model.

The TCR sequence derives from a man between 18 and 29 years old with Graves' hyperthyroidism. The V call is TRBV20-1, the J call TRBJ1-1; possible D gene TRBD1, 5 bases. Material for sequencing was blood. The CDR3 spells CSARASGSTEAFF. CDR3 bases: TGCAGTGCTAGAGCCTCAGGGAGCACTGAAGCTTTCTTT.